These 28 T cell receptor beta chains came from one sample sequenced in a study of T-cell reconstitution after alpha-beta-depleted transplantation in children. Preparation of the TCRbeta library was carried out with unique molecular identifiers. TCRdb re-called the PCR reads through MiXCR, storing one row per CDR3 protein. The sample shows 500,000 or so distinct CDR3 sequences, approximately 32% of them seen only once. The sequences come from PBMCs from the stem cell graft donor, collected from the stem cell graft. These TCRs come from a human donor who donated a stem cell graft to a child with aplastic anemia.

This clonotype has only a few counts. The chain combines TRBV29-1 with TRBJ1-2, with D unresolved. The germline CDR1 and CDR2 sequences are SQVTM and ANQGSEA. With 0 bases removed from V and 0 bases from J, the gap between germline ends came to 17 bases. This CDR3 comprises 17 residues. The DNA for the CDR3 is TGCAGCGTTGAAGATCGGGGTAGGGATACCTCTAACTATGGCTACACCTTC. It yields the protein CSVEDRGRDTSNYGYTF.

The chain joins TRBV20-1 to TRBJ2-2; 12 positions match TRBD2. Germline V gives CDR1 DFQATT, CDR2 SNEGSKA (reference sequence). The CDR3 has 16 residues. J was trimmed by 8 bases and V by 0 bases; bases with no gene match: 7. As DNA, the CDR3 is TGCAGTGCTAGAGATCGGCGACTAGCGGGAGAAGGGGAGCTGTTTTTT. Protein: CSARDRRLAGEGELFF.

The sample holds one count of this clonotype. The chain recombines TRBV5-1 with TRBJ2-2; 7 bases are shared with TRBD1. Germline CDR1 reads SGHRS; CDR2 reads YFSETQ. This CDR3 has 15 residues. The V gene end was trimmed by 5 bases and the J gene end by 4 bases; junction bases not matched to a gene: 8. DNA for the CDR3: TGCGCCAGCAGTCCCGGGACAGCGATCACCGGGGAGCTGTTTTTT. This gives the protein CASSPGTAITGELFF.

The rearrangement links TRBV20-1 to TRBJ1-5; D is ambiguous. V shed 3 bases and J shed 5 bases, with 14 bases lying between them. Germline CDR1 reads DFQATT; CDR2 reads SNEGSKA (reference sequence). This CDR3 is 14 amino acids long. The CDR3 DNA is TGCAGTGCTAGCCCGTACCTCGCCGATCAGCCCCAGCATTTT. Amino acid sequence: CSASPYLADQPQHF.

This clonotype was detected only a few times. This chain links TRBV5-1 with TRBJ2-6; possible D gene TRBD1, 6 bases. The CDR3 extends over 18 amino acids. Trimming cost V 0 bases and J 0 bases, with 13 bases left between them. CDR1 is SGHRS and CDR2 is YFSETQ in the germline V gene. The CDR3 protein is CASSLGQASLSGANVLTF. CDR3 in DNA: TGCGCCAGCAGCTTGGGACAGGCGTCCCTCTCTGGGGCCAACGTCCTGACTTTC.

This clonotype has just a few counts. CDR3: CASSESVGTGDYRTNTGELFF. As DNA, the CDR3 is TGCGCCAGCAGTGAGTCAGTAGGGACAGGGGACTACCGAACGAACACCGGGGAGCTGTTTTTT. The V gene is TRBV10-1, the J gene TRBJ2-2; TRBD1 agrees at 10 bases. Trimming at V came to 0 bases and at J to 0 bases, leaving 13 bases not matched to a gene. CDR1 is WNHNN and CDR2 is SYGVQD in the germline V gene (reference sequence). This CDR3 spans 21 amino acids.

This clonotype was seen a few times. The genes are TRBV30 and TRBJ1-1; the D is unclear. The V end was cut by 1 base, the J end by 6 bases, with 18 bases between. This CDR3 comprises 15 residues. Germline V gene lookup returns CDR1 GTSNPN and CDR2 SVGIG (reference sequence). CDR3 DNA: TGTGCCTGGAGTGATCGTTCACTTATGATTCCTGAAGCTTTCTTT. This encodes CAWSDRSLMIPEAFF.

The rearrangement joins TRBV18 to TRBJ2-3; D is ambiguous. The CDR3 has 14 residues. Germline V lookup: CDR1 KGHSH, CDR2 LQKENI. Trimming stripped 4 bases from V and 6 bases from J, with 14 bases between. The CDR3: CASSLLDLTDTQYF. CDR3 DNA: TGTGCCAGCTCACTGCTGGACCTGACGGATACGCAGTATTTT.

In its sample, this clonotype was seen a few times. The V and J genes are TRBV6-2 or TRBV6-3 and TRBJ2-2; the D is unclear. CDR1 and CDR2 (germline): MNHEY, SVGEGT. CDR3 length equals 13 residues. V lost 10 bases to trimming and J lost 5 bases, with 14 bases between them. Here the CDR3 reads CATWLYGTGELFF. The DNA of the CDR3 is TGTGCCACCTGGCTTTACGGAACCGGGGAGCTGTTTTTT.

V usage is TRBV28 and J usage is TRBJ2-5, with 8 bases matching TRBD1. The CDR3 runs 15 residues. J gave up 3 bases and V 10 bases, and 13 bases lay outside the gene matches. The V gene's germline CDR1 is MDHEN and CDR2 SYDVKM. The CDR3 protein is CATQFSTGGKETQYF. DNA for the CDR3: TGTGCCACCCAGTTTTCTACAGGGGGGAAAGAGACCCAGTACTTC.

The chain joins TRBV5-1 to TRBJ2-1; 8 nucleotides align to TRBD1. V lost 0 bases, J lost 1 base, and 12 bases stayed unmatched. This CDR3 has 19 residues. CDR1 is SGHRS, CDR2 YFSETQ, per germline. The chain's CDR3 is CASSLGDRMGISSYNEQFF. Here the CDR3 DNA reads TGCGCCAGCAGCTTGGGGGACAGGATGGGGATTTCATCCTACAATGAGCAGTTCTTC.

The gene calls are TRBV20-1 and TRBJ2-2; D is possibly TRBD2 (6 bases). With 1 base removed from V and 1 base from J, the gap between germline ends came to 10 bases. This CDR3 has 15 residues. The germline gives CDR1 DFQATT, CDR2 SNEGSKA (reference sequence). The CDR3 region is CSARVLRENTGELFF. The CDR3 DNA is TGCAGTGCTAGAGTTCTGCGGGAGAACACCGGGGAGCTGTTTTTT.

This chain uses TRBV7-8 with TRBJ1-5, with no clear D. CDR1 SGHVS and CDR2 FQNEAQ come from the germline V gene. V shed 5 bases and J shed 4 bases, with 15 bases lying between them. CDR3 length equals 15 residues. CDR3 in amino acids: CASSAAPNGNQPQHF. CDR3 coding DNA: TGTGCCAGCAGCGCAGCCCCGAACGGAAATCAGCCCCAGCATTTT.

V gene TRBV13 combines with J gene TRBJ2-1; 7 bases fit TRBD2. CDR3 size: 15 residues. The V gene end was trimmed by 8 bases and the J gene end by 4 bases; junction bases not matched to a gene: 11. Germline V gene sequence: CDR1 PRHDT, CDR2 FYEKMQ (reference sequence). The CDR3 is CASVLLREGYNEQFF. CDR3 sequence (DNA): TGTGCCAGCGTCCTGTTGAGGGAGGGTTACAATGAGCAGTTCTTC.

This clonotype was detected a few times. This CDR3 reads CATSRDNGEETQYF. The CDR3 coding sequence is TGTGCCACCAGCAGAGATAATGGAGAGGAGACCCAGTACTTC. V is TRBV15 and J is TRBJ2-5; no clear D gene. This CDR3 has 14 amino acids. Germline V gene data show CDR1 as LNHNV and CDR2 as YYDKDF (reference sequence). V lost 0 bases and J 5 bases, leaving 10 bases between the germline ends.

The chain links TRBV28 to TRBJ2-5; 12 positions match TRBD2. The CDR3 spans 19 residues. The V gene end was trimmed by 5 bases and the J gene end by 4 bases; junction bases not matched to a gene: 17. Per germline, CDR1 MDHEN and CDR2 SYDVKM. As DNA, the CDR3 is TGTGCCAGCAGTCCACATACTGCTAGCGGGAGGGCCCGGGGAGAGACCCAGTACTTC. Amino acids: CASSPHTASGRARGETQYF.

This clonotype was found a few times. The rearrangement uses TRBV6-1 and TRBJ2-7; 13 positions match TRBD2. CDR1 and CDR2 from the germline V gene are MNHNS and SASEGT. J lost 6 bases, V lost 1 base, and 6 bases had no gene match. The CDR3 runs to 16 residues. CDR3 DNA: TGTGCCAGCAGTGAAGTCGGACTAGCGGGAGTCTCCGAGCAGTACTTC. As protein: CASSEVGLAGVSEQYF.

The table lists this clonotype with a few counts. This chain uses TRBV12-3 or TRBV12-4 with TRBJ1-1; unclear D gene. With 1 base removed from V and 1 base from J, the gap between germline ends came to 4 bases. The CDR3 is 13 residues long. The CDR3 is CASSLGWNTEAFF. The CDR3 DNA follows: TGTGCCAGCAGTTTAGGTTGGAACACTGAAGCTTTCTTT.

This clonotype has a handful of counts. Here the CDR3 reads CASNQAGGRTDTQYF. The CDR3 DNA reads TGTGCCAGCAACCAGGCAGGGGGCCGCACAGATACGCAGTATTTT. The chain couples TRBV7-9 to TRBJ2-3, with 8 bases lining up with TRBD1. The junction had 7 bases not matched to a gene; V was cut back by 7 bases and J by 1 base. The CDR3 consists of 15 residues. Looked up from germline, CDR1 is SEHNR and CDR2 is FQNEAQ (reference sequence).

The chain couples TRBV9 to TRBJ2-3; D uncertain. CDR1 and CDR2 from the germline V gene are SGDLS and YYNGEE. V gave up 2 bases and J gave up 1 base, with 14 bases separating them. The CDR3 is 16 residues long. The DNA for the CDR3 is TGTGCCAGCAGCGTGAATGGCGGACCTGGCACAGATACGCAGTATTTT. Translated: CASSVNGGPGTDTQYF.

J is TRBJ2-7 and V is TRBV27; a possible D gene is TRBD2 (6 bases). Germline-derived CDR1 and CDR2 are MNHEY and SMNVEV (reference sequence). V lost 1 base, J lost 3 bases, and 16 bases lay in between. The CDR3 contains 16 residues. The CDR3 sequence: CASSLFSGVRGYEQYF. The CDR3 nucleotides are TGTGCCAGCAGTTTATTTTCGGGAGTGAGGGGCTACGAGCAGTACTTC.

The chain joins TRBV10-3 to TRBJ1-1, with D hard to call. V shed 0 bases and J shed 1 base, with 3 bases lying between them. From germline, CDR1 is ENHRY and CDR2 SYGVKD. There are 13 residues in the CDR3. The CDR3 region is CAISESQNTEAFF. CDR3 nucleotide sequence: TGTGCCATCAGTGAGTCGCAGAACACTGAAGCTTTCTTT.

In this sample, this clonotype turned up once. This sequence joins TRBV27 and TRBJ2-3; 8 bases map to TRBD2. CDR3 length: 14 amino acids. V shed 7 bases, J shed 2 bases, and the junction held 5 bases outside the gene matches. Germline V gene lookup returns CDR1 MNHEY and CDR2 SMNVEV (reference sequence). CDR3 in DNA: TGTGCCAGCACCTTAGCGGGACACACAGATACGCAGTATTTT. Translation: CASTLAGHTDTQYF.

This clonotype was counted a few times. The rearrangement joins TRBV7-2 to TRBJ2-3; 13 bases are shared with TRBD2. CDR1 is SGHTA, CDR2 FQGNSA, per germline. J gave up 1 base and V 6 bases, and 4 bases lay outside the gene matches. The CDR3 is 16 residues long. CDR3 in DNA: TGTGCCAGCAGAGGACTAGCGGGAGCGGGCACAGATACGCAGTATTTT. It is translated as CASRGLAGAGTDTQYF. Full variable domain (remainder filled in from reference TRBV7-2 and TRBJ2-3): GAGVSQSPSNKVTEKGKDVELRCDPISGHTALYWYRQSLGQGLEFLIYFQGNSAPDKSGLPSDRFSAERTGGSVSTLTIQRTQQEDSAVYLCASRGLAGAGTDTQYFGPGTRLTVL.

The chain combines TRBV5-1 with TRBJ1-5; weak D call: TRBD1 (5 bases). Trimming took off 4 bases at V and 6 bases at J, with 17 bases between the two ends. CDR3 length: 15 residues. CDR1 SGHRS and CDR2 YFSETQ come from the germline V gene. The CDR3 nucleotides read TGCGCCAGCAGCCCGGATTTGGGTGGGGGTCAGCCCCAGCATTTT. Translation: CASSPDLGGGQPQHF.

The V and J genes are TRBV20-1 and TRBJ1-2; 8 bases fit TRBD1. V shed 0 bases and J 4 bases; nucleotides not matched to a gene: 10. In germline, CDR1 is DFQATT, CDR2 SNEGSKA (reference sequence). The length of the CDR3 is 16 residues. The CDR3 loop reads CSAREWDRRASYGYTF. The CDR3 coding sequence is TGCAGTGCTAGAGAGTGGGACAGGAGGGCTAGCTATGGCTACACCTTC.

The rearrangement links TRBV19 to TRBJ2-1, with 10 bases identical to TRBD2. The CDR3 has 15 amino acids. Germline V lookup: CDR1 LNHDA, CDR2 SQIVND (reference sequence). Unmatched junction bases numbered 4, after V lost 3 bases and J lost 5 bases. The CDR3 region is CASSILAGVNNEQFF. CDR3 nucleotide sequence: TGTGCCAGTAGTATTCTAGCGGGGGTAAACAATGAGCAGTTCTTC.

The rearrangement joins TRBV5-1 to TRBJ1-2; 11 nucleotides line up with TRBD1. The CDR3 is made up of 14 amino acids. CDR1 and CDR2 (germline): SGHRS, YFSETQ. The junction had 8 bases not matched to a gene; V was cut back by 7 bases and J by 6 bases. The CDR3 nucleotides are TGCGCCAGCTCATGGACAGGGGGCTCGGATGGCTACACCTTC. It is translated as CASSWTGGSDGYTF.